These 23 T cell receptor beta chains were all obtained from the same sample, sequenced in a study of CD8 T cells in Susac syndrome (dated by TCRdb to the late 2010s). Libraries were constructed by the immunoSEQ multiplex PCR assay. RNA was extracted using the RNeasy kit, and about 0.45 to 1 microgram was reverse transcribed with random hexamers. Clones were called with MiXCR by TCRdb after fastp trimmed the public reads at Q25, and only in-frame beta chains were retained. Rows merge per CDR3 protein into single entries with the most common DNA and genes. Present in this sample are fewer than 350,000 distinct CDR3 sequences, almost 85% of which were seen just once. The ten largest account for roughly 0.21% of the sample. The sample taken for sequencing was CD8+ T cells from PBMCs. The receptors were sampled from a human donor with multiple sclerosis.

This clonotype has more than one count but fewer than ten. At one of its ends the junction is not consistent with the germline gene, which may arise from a read error. The gene calls are TRBV9 and TRBJ2-5; 11 nucleotides align to TRBD2. Germline CDR1 reads SGDLS; CDR2 reads YYNGEE. CDR3 length: 16 amino acids. In nucleotides, the CDR3 is TGTACCAGCAGCACCATAGCGGGAGGGCCTCAAGAGACCCAGTACTTC. It specifies CTSSTIAGGPQETQYF.

The rearrangement uses TRBV6-2 or TRBV6-3 and TRBJ1-1, with 8 bases lining up with TRBD1. Trimming took 6 bases from V and 1 from J; bases not matched to a gene: 19. CDR3 length equals 19 residues. CDR1 is MNHEY and CDR2 is SVGEGT in the germline V gene. The DNA for the CDR3 is TGTGCCAGCAGCCTACCGGACAGGGAGGAAGGTTTGTGGAACACTGAAGCTTTCTTT. Translation gives CASSLPDREEGLWNTEAFF.

The chain recombines TRBV28 with TRBJ1-2, with 8 positions matching TRBD1. V lost 8 bases to trimming and J lost 7 bases; unmatched junction nucleotides: 6. Germline V gene data show CDR1 as MDHEN and CDR2 as SYDVKM. The CDR3 runs to 12 residues. CDR3 in amino acids: CASEDRVGGYTF. DNA for the CDR3: TGTGCCAGCGAGGACAGGGTGGGTGGCTACACCTTC.

The genes are TRBV20-1 and TRBJ1-1; D ambiguous. Germline V gene data show CDR1 as DFQATT and CDR2 as SNEGSKA (reference sequence). The CDR3 has 11 amino acids. The V end was cut by 7 bases, the J end by 1 base, with 7 bases between. DNA of the CDR3: TGCAGTGGCGGACGGAACACTGAAGCTTTCTTT. It is translated as CSGGRNTEAFF.

The chain uses TRBV27 and TRBJ2-1; 12 nucleotides match TRBD2. Unmatched junction bases numbered 8, after V lost 5 bases and J lost 6 bases. This CDR3 spans 16 amino acids. CDR1 and CDR2 (germline): MNHEY, SMNVEV (reference sequence). The CDR3 nucleotides are TGTGCCAGCAGTCCCATCCTAGCGGGAGGGCCCAATGAGCAGTTCTTC. The encoded protein is CASSPILAGGPNEQFF.

V usage is TRBV7-8 and J usage is TRBJ2-3, with D unresolved. The CDR3 length is 14 residues. Germline V gene data show CDR1 as SGHVS and CDR2 as FQNEAQ. Between the trimmed V and J ends, which lost 1 base and 1 base, there was a span of 6 bases. In nucleotides, the CDR3 is TGTGCCAGCAGCTTAGGATGGGGCACAGATACGCAGTATTTT. It codes for CASSLGWGTDTQYF.

This chain uses TRBV27 with TRBJ2-3; TRBD1 agrees at 8 bases. CDR3 length: 14 amino acids. V shed 7 bases, J shed 3 bases, and the junction held 6 bases outside the gene matches. The germline V gene has CDR1 MNHEY and CDR2 SMNVEV (reference sequence). The CDR3: CASTPTGETDTQYF. The CDR3 region has the DNA TGTGCCAGCACCCCGACAGGGGAGACAGATACGCAGTATTTT.

The chain combines TRBV28 with TRBJ2-7; D is possibly TRBD1 or TRBD2 (6 bases each). This CDR3 region has 15 residues. Trimming took 7 bases from V and 7 from J, leaving 23 bases between them. Germline-derived CDR1 and CDR2 are MDHEN and SYDVKM. Here the CDR3 DNA reads TGTGCCAGCACCTTAATTTCGAGGGGGGTTGGTGAGCAGTACTTC. It specifies CASTLISRGVGEQYF.

The CDR3 sequence: CASSFIGARQETQYF. The DNA for the CDR3 is TGTGCCAGCAGTTTCATTGGCGCTAGGCAAGAGACCCAGTACTTC. The chain joins TRBV12-3 or TRBV12-4 to TRBJ2-5, with D unresolved. The V gene lost 3 bases and the J gene lost 2 bases, with 13 bases spanning the gap. CDR3 size: 15 residues.

This CDR3 is CASSVGPVPGVSTGELFF. In nucleotides, the CDR3 is TGTGCCAGCAGCGTAGGCCCGGTACCGGGAGTAAGCACCGGGGAGCTGTTTTTT. The chain employs TRBV9 and TRBJ2-2; weak D call: TRBD2 (6 bases). V lost 0 bases to trimming and J lost 4 bases, with 19 bases between them. Per the germline V gene, CDR1 is SGDLS and CDR2 is YYNGEE. The CDR3 totals 18 residues.

The chain joins TRBV20-1 to TRBJ1-1, with D possibly TRBD1 on 6 matching bases. V was clipped by 3 bases and J by 4 bases, with 12 bases between them. Germline V gene data show CDR1 as DFQATT and CDR2 as SNEGSKA (reference sequence). This CDR3 spans 13 amino acids. The CDR3 reads CSAREQGSTEAFF. In nucleotides, the CDR3 is TGCAGTGCTAGGGAACAGGGCAGCACTGAAGCTTTCTTT.

The genes are TRBV27 and TRBJ2-2; D remains ambiguous. Germline V gene data show CDR1 as MNHEY and CDR2 as SMNVEV (reference sequence). CDR3 length equals 13 residues. With 8 bases removed from V and 5 bases from J, the gap between germline ends came to 12 bases. CDR3: CASGISGTGELFF. CDR3 nucleotides: TGTGCCAGCGGGATAAGTGGGACCGGGGAGCTGTTTTTT.

This clonotype was seen a single time. V usage is TRBV27 and J usage is TRBJ2-1, with 10 nucleotides matching TRBD2. Germline values: CDR1 MNHEY, CDR2 SMNVEV (reference sequence). The trim removed 6 bases at V and 3 bases at J, leaving 11 bases unmatched. CDR3 length equals 17 residues. In nucleotides, the CDR3 is TGTGCCAGCAGCTCCCCATCGACTAGCGGGTTCTACAATGAGCAGTTCTTC. Amino acid sequence: CASSSPSTSGFYNEQFF.

J is TRBJ2-1 and V is TRBV6-2 or TRBV6-3; no clear D. Germline V lookup: CDR1 MNHEY, CDR2 SVGEGT. The length of the CDR3 is 15 residues. V was clipped by 8 bases and J by 5 bases, with 19 bases between them. CDR3 bases: TGTGCCAGCTTAAAGGACGTCAGAATGAACAATGAGCAGTTCTTC. Its protein product is CASLKDVRMNNEQFF.

In DNA, the CDR3 is TGCGCCAGCAGCCAAGATCTGTTTCCCGGGACTAGCGGGAGGGCCACAGATACGCAGTATTTT. Translating it yields CASSQDLFPGTSGRATDTQYF. The gene calls are TRBV4-1 and TRBJ2-3; 16 positions agree with TRBD2. The trim removed 0 bases at V and 2 bases at J, leaving 11 bases unmatched. There are 21 residues in the CDR3. Germline CDR1 is MGHRA and CDR2 is YSYEKL.

The chain uses TRBV6-1 and TRBJ2-1, with D uncertain. Germline CDR1 MNHNS, CDR2 SASEGT. The CDR3 totals 15 residues. Trimming removed 1 base at V and 7 bases at J, with 14 bases between. CDR3 sequence (DNA): TGTGCCAGCAGTGAAGATTTAGGGTTGTGGAATGAGCAGTTCTTC. This sequence encodes CASSEDLGLWNEQFF.

V gene TRBV19 combines with J gene TRBJ2-7; 7 positions agree with TRBD1. CDR1 is LNHDA, CDR2 SQIVND, per germline (reference sequence). The CDR3 has 15 amino acids. Losses at the gene ends were 3 bases for V and 1 base for J; bases not matched to a gene: 6. The CDR3 loop reads CASSISVTGSYEQYF. The CDR3 nucleotides are TGTGCCAGTAGTATTTCCGTGACAGGGTCCTACGAGCAGTACTTC.

The chain uses TRBV4-3 and TRBJ2-2; 10 bases fit TRBD1. CDR1 LGHNA and CDR2 YSLEER come from the germline V gene. This CDR3 comprises 21 residues. Germline trimming cut 2 bases from V and 1 base from J; bases unmatched to any gene: 16. CDR3: CASSQTKLGTGEALNTGELFF. CDR3 in DNA: TGCGCCAGCAGCCAAACCAAGTTAGGGACAGGGGAGGCGTTGAACACCGGGGAGCTGTTTTTT.

The rearrangement uses TRBV7-9 and TRBJ2-7, with D maybe TRBD1 (7 bases). From germline, CDR1 is SEHNR and CDR2 FQNEAQ (reference sequence). The V and J ends lost 5 bases and 7 bases respectively, with 21 bases between them. This CDR3 is built from 15 residues. In DNA form, the CDR3 reads TGTGCCAGCAGCGGAGGGACAGCTCCAAGGGGGGAGCAGTACTTC. Encoded protein: CASSGGTAPRGEQYF.

V and J are TRBV29-1 and TRBJ1-1, with TRBD1 matching 9 bases. The V gene end was trimmed by 5 bases and the J gene end by 7 bases; junction bases not matched to a gene: 11. Looked up from germline, CDR1 is SQVTM and CDR2 is ANQGSEA. CDR3 length equals 14 residues. DNA for the CDR3: TGCAGCGTTCATTTTGGGGACAGGGCTTATGAAGCTTTCTTT. This codes for CSVHFGDRAYEAFF. The full variable domain, with the rest looked up from reference TRBV29-1 and TRBJ1-1, is SAVISQKPSRDICQRGTSLTIQCQVDSQVTMMFWYRQQPGQSLTLIATANQGSEATYESGFVIDKFPISRPNLTFSTLTVSNMSPEDSSIYLCSVHFGDRAYEAFFGQGTRLTVV.

V is TRBV28 and J is TRBJ1-3; D not certain. Germline CDR1 is MDHEN and CDR2 is SYDVKM. V was pared by 0 bases and J by 0 bases, with 6 bases between. This CDR3 comprises 15 residues. The CDR3 nucleotides are TGTGCCAGCAGTTTATGGACGGGCTCTGGAAACACCATATATTTT. This translates into CASSLWTGSGNTIYF.

The chain uses TRBV4-2 and TRBJ1-2; D is uncertain. The CDR3 contains 13 residues. V lost 3 bases and J lost 1, with 6 bases in between. Germline values: CDR1 LGHNA, CDR2 YNFKEQ. The CDR3 sequence is CASSQFRNYGYTF. The CDR3 coding sequence is TGTGCCAGCAGCCAGTTTCGTAACTATGGCTACACCTTC.

V is TRBV5-1 and J is TRBJ2-2; the D gene is possibly TRBD1 (5 bases). Germline loops: CDR1 SGHRS, CDR2 YFSETQ. The CDR3 runs to 15 residues. The V and J ends lost 2 bases and 4 bases respectively, with 12 bases between them. CDR3 sequence: CASSFGQGSTGELFF. The CDR3 DNA follows: TGCGCCAGCAGCTTTGGCCAGGGTAGCACCGGGGAGCTGTTTTTT.